The entry that follows covers one TCR beta chain sequence. Antigen: not known. Construction of the TCRbeta library involved unique molecular identifiers. TCRdb passed the PCR reads through MiXCR, listing each CDR3 protein once. Seen here are about 110,000 distinct CDR3 sequences, under 13% observed once, and the top ten hold 30% to 35%. Trimming shortened V by 5 bases and J by 2 bases, and 12 bases separated the two germline ends. The germline gives CDR1 MDHEN, CDR2 SYDVKM. The CDR3 loop spans 14 amino acids. This specimen belongs to a study of T-cell reconstitution after alpha-beta-depleted transplantation in children. Study-wide points: Expanded clones from the graft, numbering several hundred, reportedly supplied alpha-beta T cells about two months after transplant. The origin of high day-60 TCRbeta diversity in some patients lay in surviving recipient T cells and thymic progenitors. Hyperexpanded clones declined; after one year, newly produced T cells mostly supplied diversity.

The material was PBMCs, obtained before TCRalphabeta/CD19-depleted stem cell transplant. The chain links TRBV28 to TRBJ1-2; D possibly corresponds to TRBD1 (6 bases). This sequence was found in a boy aged 2 to 10 with acute lymphoblastic leukemia, due to receive a stem cell transplant. This chain's CDR3 is CASSLAQGNYGYTF. The CDR3 nucleotides are TGTGCCAGCAGTCTCGCCCAGGGGAACTATGGCTACACCTTC.